This record looks at one T cell receptor (beta chain) sequence and its context. This specimen belongs to a study of blood T cell repertoires in COVID-19. Study-wide background: Samples came from the United States, Italy and Spain, spanning acute and convalescent COVID-19. In each case, the material was cDNA or gDNA derived from T cells, B-cell-depleted T cells, or PBMCs.

TCRdb's table, derived via immunoSEQ multiplex PCR, lists solely in-frame clones and lacks some. The data contain roughly 100,000 clones, roughly 87% of them singletons. CDR1 is SGDLS and CDR2 is YYNGEE in the germline V gene. The CDR3 has 13 residues. V dropped 4 bases and J dropped 4; count of bases not matched to a gene: 5. The receptor comes from a man aged 50-59 years with active COVID-19. The V gene is TRBV9, the J gene TRBJ2-7, with 7 bases identical to TRBD1. Sequences were obtained from peripheral blood. CDR3 sequence: CASSPGQQYEQYF. In nucleotides, the CDR3 is TGTGCCAGCAGCCCGGGACAGCAATACGAGCAGTACTTC.